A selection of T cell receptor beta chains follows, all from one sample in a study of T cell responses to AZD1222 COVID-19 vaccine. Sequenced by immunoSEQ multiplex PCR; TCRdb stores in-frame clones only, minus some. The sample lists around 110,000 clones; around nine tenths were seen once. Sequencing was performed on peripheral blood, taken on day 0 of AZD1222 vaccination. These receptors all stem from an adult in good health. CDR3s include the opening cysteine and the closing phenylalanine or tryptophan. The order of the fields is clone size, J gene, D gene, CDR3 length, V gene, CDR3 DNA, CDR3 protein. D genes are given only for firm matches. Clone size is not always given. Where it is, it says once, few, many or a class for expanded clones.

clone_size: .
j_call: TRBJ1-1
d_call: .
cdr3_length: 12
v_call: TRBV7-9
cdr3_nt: TGTGCCAGCAGCCTAATCGACACTGAAGCTTTCTTT
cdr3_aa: CASSLIDTEAFF

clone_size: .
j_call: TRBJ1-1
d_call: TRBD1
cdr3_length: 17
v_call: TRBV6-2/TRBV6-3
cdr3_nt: TGTGCCAGCAGTTACCCCGGGACAGGGTTTATGAACACTGAAGTTTTCTTT
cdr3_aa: CASSYPGTGFMNTEVFF

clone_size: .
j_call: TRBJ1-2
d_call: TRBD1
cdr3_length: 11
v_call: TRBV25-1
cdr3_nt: TGTGCCATCGAGACAGGGAACGGCTACACCTTC
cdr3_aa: CAIETGNGYTF

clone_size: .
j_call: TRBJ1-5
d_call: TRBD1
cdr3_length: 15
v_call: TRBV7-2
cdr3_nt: TGTGCCAGCAGCCAGGGGACAGGGGGGAGTCAGCCCCAGCATTTT
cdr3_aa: CASSQGTGGSQPQHF

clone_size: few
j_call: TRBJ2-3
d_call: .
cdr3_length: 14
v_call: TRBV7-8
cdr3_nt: TGTGCCAGCAGCTTTTTTGAGGGTTCAGATACGCAGTATTTT
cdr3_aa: CASSFFEGSDTQYF

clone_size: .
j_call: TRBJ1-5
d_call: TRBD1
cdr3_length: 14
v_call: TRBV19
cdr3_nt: TGTGCCAGTAGTGTAACAGGGGGCTTCCAGCCCCAGCATTTT
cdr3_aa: CASSVTGGFQPQHF

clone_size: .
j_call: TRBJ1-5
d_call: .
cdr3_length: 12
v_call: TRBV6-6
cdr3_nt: TGTGCCAGCAGCCTCCGGCGAGGACCCCAGCATTTT
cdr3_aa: CASSLRRGPQHF

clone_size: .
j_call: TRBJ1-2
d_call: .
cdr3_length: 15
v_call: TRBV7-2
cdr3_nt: TGTGCCAGCAGCTCGGGTACAGGACAGCCCTATGGCTACACCTTC
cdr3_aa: CASSSGTGQPYGYTF

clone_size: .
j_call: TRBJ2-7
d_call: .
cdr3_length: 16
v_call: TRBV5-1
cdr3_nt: TGCGCCAGCAGCCCGACTCTAGGGACCAGCTCCTACGAGCAGTACTTC
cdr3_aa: CASSPTLGTSSYEQYF

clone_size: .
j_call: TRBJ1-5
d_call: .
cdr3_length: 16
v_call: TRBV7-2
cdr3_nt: TGTGCCAGCAGCTTCTTACAGGGATATAGCAATCAGCCCCAGCATTTT
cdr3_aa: CASSFLQGYSNQPQHF

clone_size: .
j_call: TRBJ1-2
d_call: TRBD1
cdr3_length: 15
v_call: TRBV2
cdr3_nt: TGTGCCAGCAGGGGGGACAGCTGGGGTCGGAATGGCTACACCTTC
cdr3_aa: CASRGDSWGRNGYTF

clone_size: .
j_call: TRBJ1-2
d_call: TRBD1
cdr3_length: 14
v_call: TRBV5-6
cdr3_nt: TGTGCCAGCAGCCCGTCGGACAGGGAATCCGGCTACACCTTC
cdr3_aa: CASSPSDRESGYTF

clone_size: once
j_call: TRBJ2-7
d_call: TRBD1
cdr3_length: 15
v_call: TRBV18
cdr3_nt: TGTGCCAGCTCACCCCCTGGGACAGGGGGAAGCGAGCAGTACTTC
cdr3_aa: CASSPPGTGGSEQYF

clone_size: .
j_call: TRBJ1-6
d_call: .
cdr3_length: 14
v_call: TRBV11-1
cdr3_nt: TGTGCCAGCAGCCGTTTAAGGGCTAATTCACCCCTCCACTTT
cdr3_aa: CASSRLRANSPLHF

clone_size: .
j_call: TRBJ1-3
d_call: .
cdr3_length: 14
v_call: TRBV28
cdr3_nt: TGTGCCAGCATTAATTTCGGCTCTGGAAACACCATATATTTT
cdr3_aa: CASINFGSGNTIYF

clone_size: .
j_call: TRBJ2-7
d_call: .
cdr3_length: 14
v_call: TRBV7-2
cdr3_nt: TGTGCCAGCAGCTTAATAGTGGAAGGGGGTGAGCAGTACTTC
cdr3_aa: CASSLIVEGGEQYF

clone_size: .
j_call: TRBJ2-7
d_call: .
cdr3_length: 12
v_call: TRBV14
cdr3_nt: TGTGCCAGCAGCCTAGGTACACCACGGCAGTACTTC
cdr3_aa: CASSLGTPRQYF

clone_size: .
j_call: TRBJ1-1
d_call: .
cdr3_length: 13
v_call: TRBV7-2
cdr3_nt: TGTGCCAGCAGATTAGGAGTGAACACTGAAGCTTTCTTT
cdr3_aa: CASRLGVNTEAFF

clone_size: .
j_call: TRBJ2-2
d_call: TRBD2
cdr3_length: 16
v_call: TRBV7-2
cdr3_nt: TGTGCCAGCAGCTTAGCGGGACGGGGGGGCCCCGGGGAGCTGTTTTTT
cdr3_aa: CASSLAGRGGPGELFF

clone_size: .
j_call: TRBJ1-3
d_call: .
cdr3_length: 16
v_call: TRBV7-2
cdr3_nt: TGTGCCAGCAGCTTAGCGTGGGCAGGGGCGGGAAACACCATATATTTT
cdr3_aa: CASSLAWAGAGNTIYF

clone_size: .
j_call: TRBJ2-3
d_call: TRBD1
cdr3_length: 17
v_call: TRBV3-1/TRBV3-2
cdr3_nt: TGTGCCAGCAGCCAAGATAGGGACAGATACTTCACAGATACGCAGTATTTT
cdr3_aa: CASSQDRDRYFTDTQYF

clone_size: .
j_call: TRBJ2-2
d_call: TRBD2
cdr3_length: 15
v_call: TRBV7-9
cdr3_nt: TGTGCCAGCAGCAAAAGCGGGGGGCACACCGGGGAGCTGTTTTTT
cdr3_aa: CASSKSGGHTGELFF

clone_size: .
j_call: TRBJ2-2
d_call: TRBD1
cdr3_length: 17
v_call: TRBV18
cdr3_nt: TGTGCCAGCTCACCCGCCCTCGGGACAGGGATCACCGGGGAGCTGTTTTTT
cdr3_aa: CASSPALGTGITGELFF

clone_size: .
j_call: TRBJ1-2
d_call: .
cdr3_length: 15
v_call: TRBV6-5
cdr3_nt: TGTGCCAGCAGTTACTCGGAAAGAGCTAACTATGGCTACACCTTC
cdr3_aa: CASSYSERANYGYTF

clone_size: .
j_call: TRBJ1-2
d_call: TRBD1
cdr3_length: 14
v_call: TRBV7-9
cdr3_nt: TGTGCCAGCAGCTCTCGGGACAGGGCCTATGGCTACACCTTC
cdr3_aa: CASSSRDRAYGYTF

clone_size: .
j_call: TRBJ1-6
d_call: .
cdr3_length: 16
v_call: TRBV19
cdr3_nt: TGTGCCAGTAGCCTCTGGGCGAGCTCCTATAATTCACCCCTCCACTTT
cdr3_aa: CASSLWASSYNSPLHF

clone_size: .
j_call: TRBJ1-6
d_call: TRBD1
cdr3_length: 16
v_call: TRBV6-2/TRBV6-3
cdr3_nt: TGTGCCAGCAGTCGAATTGGACAGGGGCGTAATTCACCCCTCCACTTT
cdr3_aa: CASSRIGQGRNSPLHF

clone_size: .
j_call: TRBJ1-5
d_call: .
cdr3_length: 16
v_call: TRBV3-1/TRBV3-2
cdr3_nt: TGTGCCAGCAGCCAGGGGCGAGACAGCTGCAATCAGCCCCAGCATTTT
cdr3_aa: CASSQGRDSCNQPQHF

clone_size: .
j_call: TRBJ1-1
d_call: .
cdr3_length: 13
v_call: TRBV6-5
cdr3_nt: TGTGCCAGCAGGCAGAGGGAGAACACTGAAGCTTTCTTT
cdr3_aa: CASRQRENTEAFF

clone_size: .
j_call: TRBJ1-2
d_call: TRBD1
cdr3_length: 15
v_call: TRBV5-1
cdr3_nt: TGCGCCAGCAGCGAAAGGACAGGTCCACGGGTTGGCTACACCTTC
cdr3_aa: CASSERTGPRVGYTF

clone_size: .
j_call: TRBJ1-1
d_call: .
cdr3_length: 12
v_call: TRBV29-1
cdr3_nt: TGCAGCGGGAACAGCCTGAACACTGAAGCTTTCTTT
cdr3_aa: CSGNSLNTEAFF

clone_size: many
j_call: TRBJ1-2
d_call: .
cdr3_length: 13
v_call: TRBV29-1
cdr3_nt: TGCAGCGCCATACAGGGTACTAACTATGGCTACACCTTC
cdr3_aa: CSAIQGTNYGYTF

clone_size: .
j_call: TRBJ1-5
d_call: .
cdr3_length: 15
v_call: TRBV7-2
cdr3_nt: TGTGCCAGCAGCTTAGCGTTCCAGGCTCATCAGCCCCAGCATTTT
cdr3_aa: CASSLAFQAHQPQHF

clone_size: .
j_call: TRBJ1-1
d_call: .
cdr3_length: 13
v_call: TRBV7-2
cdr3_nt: TGTGCCAGCAGCTTATCGGGGAACACTGAAGCTTTCTTT
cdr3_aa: CASSLSGNTEAFF

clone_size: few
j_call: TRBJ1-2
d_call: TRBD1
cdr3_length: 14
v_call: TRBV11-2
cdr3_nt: TGTGCCAGCAGCTTCGGCAGGGGGCTCATTGGCTACACCTTC
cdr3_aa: CASSFGRGLIGYTF

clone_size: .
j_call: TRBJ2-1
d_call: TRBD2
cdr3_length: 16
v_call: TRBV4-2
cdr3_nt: TGTGCCAGCAGCCAAGCGGCGGGAGTGAGGTACAATGAGCAGTTCTTC
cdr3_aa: CASSQAAGVRYNEQFF